This T cell receptor beta chain was identified during a study of CD8+CD57+ T cells in acquired aplastic anemia. In the study overall: Mean DNA quantity obtained from sorted CD4+ and CD8+ cells was about 3.5 ug. Study-wide results and limits: It was found that twenty-nine CD8+ CDR3 sequences were shared between patients and controls. CD8+ Simpson's diversity did not differ significantly between patients and controls.

The CDR3 runs 14 residues. Per the germline V gene, CDR1 is SGDLS and CDR2 is YYNGEE. The ends were cut back, 5 bases at V and 3 bases at J, with 11 bases in the middle. By flow cytometry, patients selected for sequencing had shown an expansion of CD8+CD57+ cells. Everyone among the patients had severe acquired aplastic anemia. At least ten counts were recorded for this clonotype. Its antigen is as yet unknown. CDR3 and TCR beta VDJ profiling relied on genomic DNA as the template. TCRdb recomputed calls from the reads with MiXCR, one row per CDR3 protein. There are over 150,000 distinct CDR3 sequences in the sample; about 48% occur only once, and less than 15% lies in the top ten.

This chain connects TRBV9 to TRBJ1-4, with D tentatively TRBD1 (6 bases). The receptor was isolated from a human donor with aplastic anemia. The material sequenced was sorted CD4+, CD8+, or CD8+CD57+ T cells (not recorded which) from PBMCs. CDR3: CASSGTSSNEKLFF. CDR3 nucleotide sequence: TGTGCCAGCAGTGGGACATCATCTAATGAAAAACTGTTTTTT.